A selection of T cell receptor beta chains follows, all from one sample in a study of PD-1 blockade in classical Hodgkin lymphoma. Assay used: immunoSEQ multiplex PCR; TCRdb lists only in-frame clones, some missing. The table has approximately 21,000 clones, about 83% seen once. Input material: CD8+ T cells from blood. The receptors were gathered from a human donor with classical Hodgkin lymphoma. Both conserved end residues are part of each CDR3. The D gene is left open where the match is weak. The size field is filled for only some rows; it gives once, few, many or a size class.

-,TRBJ2-3,-,TRBV7-2,TGTGCCAGCAGCCCGGGGTTGCGAGGACACACAGATACGCAGTATTTT,CASSPGLRGHTDTQYF
TRBD1,TRBJ1-1,-,TRBV6-6,TGTGCCAGCAGTCGGGACAGGGAGGGAGCTTTCTTT,CASSRDREGAFF
-,TRBJ2-7,-,TRBV7-9,TGTGCCAGCAGCTTTCTGTACGAGCAGTACTTC,CASSFLYEQYF
-,TRBJ1-1,-,TRBV6-1,TGTGCCAGCAGTGTCTACAGTGAAGCTTTCTTT,CASSVYSEAFF
TRBD2,TRBJ2-7,-,TRBV13,TGTGCCAGCAGCCAACTGGAGACTAGCGGTTACGAGCAGTACTTC,CASSQLETSGYEQYF
TRBD1,TRBJ1-4,-,TRBV6-5,TGTGCCAGCAGCCGGACAGGGGAGAATGAAAAACTGTTTTTT,CASSRTGENEKLFF
TRBD2,TRBJ2-5,-,TRBV4-1,TGCGCCAGCAGCCCCATCTTAGCGCTAGCGGGGGAGACCCAGTACTTC,CASSPILALAGETQYF
-,TRBJ2-1,-,TRBV14,TGTGCCAGCAGCGTATGGGGCTTCGGGAATGAGCAGTTCTTC,CASSVWGFGNEQFF
-,TRBJ1-5,-,TRBV15,TGTGCCACCAGCAGAGGGTCCGGGAATCAGCCCCAGCATTTT,CATSRGSGNQPQHF
-,TRBJ2-3,-,TRBV7-9,TGTGCCAGCAGCTTAAAGGGAAGCACAGATACGCAGTATTTT,CASSLKGSTDTQYF
-,TRBJ2-1,-,TRBV7-2,TGTGCCGCTCAGGGTATCGGAAATGAGCAGTTCTTC,CAAQGIGNEQFF
TRBD1,TRBJ1-1,-,TRBV7-9,TGTGCCAGCAGCTTAGACAGGGGCACTGAAGCTTTCTTT,CASSLDRGTEAFF
TRBD2,TRBJ2-2,-,TRBV27,TGTGCCAGCAACCCTAGCGGGAGGGCCCCCGGGGAGCTGTTTTTT,CASNPSGRAPGELFF
-,TRBJ2-5,-,TRBV2,TGTGCCAGCAGTGAAGCGCCCAGGGGTGAGGAGACCCAGTACTTC,CASSEAPRGEETQYF
-,TRBJ2-5,-,TRBV6-5,TGTGCCAGCGGAGCCACGCAAGAGACCCAGTACTTC,CASGATQETQYF
-,TRBJ2-7,-,TRBV5-6,TGTGCCAGCAGCTTGGGCGGTTTAAGGGAGCAGTACTTC,CASSLGGLREQYF
TRBD1,TRBJ1-1,-,TRBV6-5,TGTGCCAGCAGTCCGGGGACAGAATCTATCGAAGCTTTCTTT,CASSPGTESIEAFF
TRBD2,TRBJ2-7,-,TRBV19,TGTGCCAGTAGTATCGGGACTAGCGGTTCCTACGAGCAGTACTTC,CASSIGTSGSYEQYF
TRBD2,TRBJ2-1,-,TRBV27,TGTGCCAGCAGTCGAAGCGGGGGGACTTACAATGAGCAGTTCTTC,CASSRSGGTYNEQFF
-,TRBJ1-2,few,TRBV7-9,TGTGCCAGCAGCTCGCGCCTCGGGGGCTACACCTTC,CASSSRLGGYTF
-,TRBJ2-2,-,TRBV5-1,TGCGCCAGCAGCCCGAGGGCGGAAAACACCGGGGAGCTGTTTTTT,CASSPRAENTGELFF
-,TRBJ1-5,-,TRBV28,TGTGCCAGCAGTTTAAACACGTTTGATCAGCCCCAGCATTTT,CASSLNTFDQPQHF
-,TRBJ2-3,-,TRBV19,TGTGCCAGTAGTATAGATTGGCGTCAGGGTGCCTTCACAGATACGCAGTATTTT,CASSIDWRQGAFTDTQYF
-,TRBJ2-7,-,TRBV6-5,TGTGCCAGCAGTTACGGGATTGCAGGTTCCTACGAGCAGTACTTC,CASSYGIAGSYEQYF
-,TRBJ2-3,-,TRBV7-9,TGTGCCAGCAGCTTAGGCGCGGATACGCAGTATTTT,CASSLGADTQYF
-,TRBJ1-3,-,TRBV2,TGTGCCAGCAGTGGCCCTTTAGTCCCGGGACGTAAGCTGAGCTCTGGAAACACCATATATTTT,CASSGPLVPGRKLSSGNTIYF
TRBD2,TRBJ2-1,-,TRBV4-2,TGTGCCAGCAGTCCCCGCGGGCTAGCGGACAATGAGCAGTTCTTC,CASSPRGLADNEQFF
-,TRBJ1-4,-,TRBV27,TGTGCCAGCAGTTTATGGCTCGGGGACGGCCGTAATGAAAAACTGTTTTTT,CASSLWLGDGRNEKLFF
TRBD2,TRBJ2-7,-,TRBV19,TGTGCCAGTAGTGCCGCTTGGGCGGGGGAATCCTACGAGCAGTACTTC,CASSAAWAGESYEQYF
-,TRBJ2-2,-,TRBV6-5,TGTGCCAGCAGTTCCGCAGGGCCCGGGGAGCTGTTTTTT,CASSSAGPGELFF
TRBD1,TRBJ2-2,-,TRBV5-8,TGTGCCAGCAGCTCGGGACAGGCCCCCGGAGGCACCGGGGAGCTGTTTTTT,CASSSGQAPGGTGELFF
TRBD1,TRBJ2-6,-,TRBV4-1,TGCGCCAGCAGCGAGGGACAGGGCGTCTCTGGGGCCAACGTCCTGACTTTC,CASSEGQGVSGANVLTF
TRBD2,TRBJ2-7,-,TRBV4-3,TGCGCCAGCAGCCCGGGACTACCCGGCTACGAGCAGTACTTC,CASSPGLPGYEQYF
TRBD1,TRBJ1-1,-,TRBV25-1,TGTGCCAGCAGTGATGGACAGGGTGCAACTGAAGCTTTCTTT,CASSDGQGATEAFF
-,TRBJ2-1,-,TRBV4-1,TGCGCCAGCAGCCAAGCCGGAGGGTTTCCCCTCTGGGCCAATGAGCAGTTCTTC,CASSQAGGFPLWANEQFF
-,TRBJ1-6,few,TRBV5-6,TGTGCCAGCAGCTTGTTGGCAGGCCCGGCGGGGGAGGCCCTCCACTTT,CASSLLAGPAGEALHF
-,TRBJ2-2,-,TRBV7-8,TGTGCCAGCAGCTTCCCTAACACCGGGGAGCTGTTTTTT,CASSFPNTGELFF
TRBD2,TRBJ2-1,-,TRBV5-1,TGCGCCAGCAGTTTGACTAGCGGGCGCGACAATGAGCAGTTCTTC,CASSLTSGRDNEQFF
-,TRBJ1-2,few,TRBV28,TGTGCCAGCACCGAGACAGAAGTATATGGCTACACCTTC,CASTETEVYGYTF
-,TRBJ1-2,-,TRBV5-4,TGTGCCAGCACGTCCCTGGGCAACTATGGCTACACCTTC,CASTSLGNYGYTF
TRBD1,TRBJ2-7,-,TRBV5-4,TGTGCCAGCAGCTTGGGGGGGACAGGGTATAACGAGCAGTACTTC,CASSLGGTGYNEQYF
-,TRBJ1-5,-,TRBV6-1,TGTGCCAGCAGTGAACGGGTGAGTGGGCCCCAGCATTTT,CASSERVSGPQHF
TRBD1,TRBJ2-7,-,TRBV27,TGTGCCAGCAGCCCATCCGGGACAGGGGCCTACGAGCAGTACTTC,CASSPSGTGAYEQYF
TRBD1,TRBJ2-1,-,TRBV7-9,TGTGCCAGCAGCTTATACGGACAGGGATCGCGGTACAATGAGCAGTTCTTC,CASSLYGQGSRYNEQFF
-,TRBJ1-1,-,TRBV27,TGTGCCAGCAGCCAAAGCCCGTCAGGGAACACTGAAGCTTTCTTT,CASSQSPSGNTEAFF